The rows below give T cell receptor beta chains drawn from one sample of a study of T cells in Graves' hyperthyroidism and ophthalmopathy. Each CDR3 protein is one row after TCRdb ran MiXCR on the multiplex PCR reads. The data contain hundreds of thousands of distinct CDR3 sequences, around 26% of them singletons. Material for sequencing was blood. The receptors stem from a woman aged 35 to 49 with Graves' ophthalmopathy. Each CDR3 is given with its conserved first and last residue. A D gene is named only where the DNA matches it firmly. Rows give clone size only sometimes, using once, few, many, or a class for an expanded clone.

d_call	v_call	j_call	clone_size	cdr3_nt	cdr3_aa
.	TRBV28	TRBJ1-2	many	TGTGCCACCACCGGACGTGGTGGCTACACCTTC	CATTGRGGYTF
.	TRBV14	TRBJ2-7	many	TGTGCCAGCAGCCATGGACCTAATACTCGGTACTTC	CASSHGPNTRYF
TRBD1	TRBV5-1	TRBJ1-6	many	TGCGCCAGCAGCTTACAGGGACAGGGCGATTCACCCCTCCACTTT	CASSLQGQGDSPLHF
.	TRBV6-2/TRBV6-3	TRBJ1-1	many	TGTGCCAGCAGTTACTCAGGGTTCGTCACTGAAGCTTTCTTT	CASSYSGFVTEAFF
.	TRBV6-2/TRBV6-3	TRBJ2-6	many	TGTGCCAGCAGTCAGGGAGGAGGGGCCAACGTCCTGACTTTC	CASSQGGGANVLTF
TRBD1	TRBV24-1	TRBJ2-2	many	TGTGCCACCAGTGCCCGTCCCAGGGGGACCGGGGAGCTGTTTTTT	CATSARPRGTGELFF
TRBD2	TRBV28	TRBJ2-5	many	TGTGCCAGCGGGTGGACTAGCGGGATAGTACAAGAGACCCAGTACTTC	CASGWTSGIVQETQYF
TRBD1	TRBV28	TRBJ2-6	many	TGTGCCAGCCGGACAGGAGGGGCCAACGTCCTGACTTTC	CASRTGGANVLTF
.	TRBV28	TRBJ1-1	many	TGTGCCAGCAGCGAACAGGTTCGGGGAGCTTTCTTT	CASSEQVRGAFF
.	TRBV6-5	TRBJ2-7	many	TGTGCCAGCAGTTATTCCGGTTCCCCCTACGAGCAGTACTTC	CASSYSGSPYEQYF
TRBD1	TRBV6-1	TRBJ2-2	few	TGTGCCAGCAGGATAGAGACAGGGTGGATCGGGGAGCTGTTTTTT	CASRIETGWIGELFF
.	TRBV7-9	TRBJ2-5	many	TGTGCCAGCAGCAAAACCCAGGGAACCCAGTACTTC	CASSKTQGTQYF
.	TRBV28	TRBJ1-6	many	TGTGCCAGCAGTGAAGTGGGTTACGAGTACAATTCACCCCTCCACTTT	CASSEVGYEYNSPLHF
.	TRBV7-2	TRBJ2-7	many	TGTGCCAGCAGCCCACAGGGTTCAAAGTACGAGCAGTACTTC	CASSPQGSKYEQYF
.	TRBV30	TRBJ2-7	many	TGTGCCTGGAGTGTGGGCAGGGGCCCCTACGAGCAGTACTTC	CAWSVGRGPYEQYF
TRBD1	TRBV19	TRBJ2-2	many	TGTGCCAGTAGCATGGGACAGGGTGGCACCGGGGAGCTGTTTTTT	CASSMGQGGTGELFF
.	TRBV28	TRBJ2-5	many	TGTGCCAGCAGTTTATCTCGGCTACCCCCCCAGTACTTC	CASSLSRLPPQYF
TRBD1	TRBV6-5	TRBJ1-2	many	TGTGCCAGCAGTCACTTCGGCGGGACAGGGGTCGAGGGCTACACCTTC	CASSHFGGTGVEGYTF
.	TRBV6-2/TRBV6-3	TRBJ2-7	many	TGTGCCAGCAACGGGGTCGAGCAGTACTTC	CASNGVEQYF
.	TRBV14	TRBJ2-7	many	TGTGCCAGCAAGTCGGGGGCTCGCTACGAGCAGTACTTC	CASKSGARYEQYF
.	TRBV5-1	TRBJ1-5	many	TGCGCCAGCAGCCGGCAGGGAGATCAGCCCCAGCATTTT	CASSRQGDQPQHF
.	TRBV6-5	TRBJ1-1	.	TGTGCCAGCAGTTATACCTTTGGGGCTGAAGCTTTCTTT	CASSYTFGAEAFF
TRBD2	TRBV12-3/TRBV12-4	TRBJ2-3	many	TGTGCCAGCAGCACAGGACTAGCGGGAGTCCCAGATACGCAGTATTTT	CASSTGLAGVPDTQYF
TRBD2	TRBV6-1	TRBJ2-5	few	TGTGCCAGCAGTGAAGCGCTAGCGGGTACTGGGGAGACCCAGTACTTC	CASSEALAGTGETQYF
TRBD2	TRBV29-1	TRBJ2-7	many	TGCAGCGTTGAAGGGGACTACACCTACGAGCAGTACTTC	CSVEGDYTYEQYF
TRBD1	TRBV7-6	TRBJ1-1	many	TGTGCCAGCAGCTTGCAGGGGGCGCGTACTGAAGCTTTCTTT	CASSLQGARTEAFF
.	TRBV6-2/TRBV6-3	TRBJ1-1	many	TGTGCCAGCAGTAGACCGGGACACAGGAACACTGAAGCTTTCTTT	CASSRPGHRNTEAFF
TRBD2	TRBV29-1	TRBJ2-7	.	TGCAGCGTTGGTTCTGCGGGAGGGATTTACGAGCAGTACTTC	CSVGSAGGIYEQYF
.	TRBV3-1	TRBJ2-1	many	TGTGCCAGCAGCCTCGGGGAATACTTCGAGCAGTTCTTC	CASSLGEYFEQFF
.	TRBV20-1	TRBJ1-5	many	TGCAGTGCTAGACGTATTCGGGAAGGGAGCAATCAGCCCCAGCATTTT	CSARRIREGSNQPQHF
.	TRBV20-1	TRBJ1-5	many	TGCAGTGCTAGAGATGGATCCGGGGGGACCCTCGGCAATCAGCCCCAGCATTTT	CSARDGSGGTLGNQPQHF
TRBD2	TRBV12-3/TRBV12-4	TRBJ2-7	.	TGTGCCAGCAGTCGAACAGCGGGAGGGTACGAGCAGTACTTC	CASSRTAGGYEQYF
.	TRBV14	TRBJ1-2	many	TGTGCCAGCAGCCCATTTGTTTCCAGGGGCCGGCACTATGGCTACACCTTC	CASSPFVSRGRHYGYTF
.	TRBV2	TRBJ1-6	few	TGTGCCAGCATTCGGCAGGGAAGCTCCTATAATTCACCCCTCCACTTT	CASIRQGSSYNSPLHF
.	TRBV7-8	TRBJ2-2	many	TGTGCCAGCAGCCCTCTAGCCGGGGAGCTGTTTTTT	CASSPLAGELFF
.	TRBV29-1	TRBJ2-4	many	TGCAGCGTTGTATTCGTAGGGAAAAACATTCAGTACTTC	CSVVFVGKNIQYF
.	TRBV12-3/TRBV12-4	TRBJ2-4	many	TGTGCCAGCAGTCGGGTGGGTTTAGACATTCAGTACTTC	CASSRVGLDIQYF
.	TRBV6-1	TRBJ1-6	many	TGTGCCAGCAGTACCGGGACGGGGGCCATTTCACCCCTCCACTTT	CASSTGTGAISPLHF
.	TRBV6-5	TRBJ2-7	many	TGTGCCAGCAGTTACAAGGCGGAGGGAGACGAGCAGTACTTC	CASSYKAEGDEQYF
TRBD2	TRBV7-9	TRBJ2-5	few	TGTGCCAGCAGCTCCTCCGGGACTAGCGCACAAGAGACCCAGTACTTC	CASSSSGTSAQETQYF
.	TRBV16	TRBJ1-5	few	TGTGCCAGCAGCCCCCAGCCAAATCAGCCCCAGCATTTT	CASSPQPNQPQHF
.	TRBV19	TRBJ1-5	.	TGTGCCAGTAAGGAGAGGGGCGGACGGTATAGCAATCAGCCCCAGCATTTT	CASKERGGRYSNQPQHF
TRBD2	TRBV2	TRBJ2-5	.	TGTGCCAGCAGCCCGGGACTAGCGGGAGGGTGGTCGCAAGAGACCCAGTACTTC	CASSPGLAGGWSQETQYF
.	TRBV28	TRBJ2-4	many	TGTGCCAGCAGTCGCAGGGAGATATTAGCCAAAAACATTCAGTACTTC	CASSRREILAKNIQYF
.	TRBV7-3	TRBJ1-1	medium-sized	TGTGCCAGCAGCCTAGGGTACAACACTGAAGCTTTCTTT	CASSLGYNTEAFF
TRBD1	TRBV6-1	TRBJ1-2	.	TGTGCCAGCAGGCAGAATGACAGGGTTCATGGCTACACCTTC	CASRQNDRVHGYTF
.	TRBV4-1	TRBJ1-1	many	TGCGCCAGCAGCCGCGTACCAACAGTAAACACTGAAGCTTTCTTT	CASSRVPTVNTEAFF
.	TRBV20-1	TRBJ1-2	.	TGCAGTGCTAGAGTGGGGCACTGGGGGAGCTATGGCTACACCTTC	CSARVGHWGSYGYTF
TRBD1	TRBV28	TRBJ1-5	many	TGTGCCAGCAGGGACAGGGGGCAGGGGGGCAATCAGCCCCAGCATTTT	CASRDRGQGGNQPQHF
.	TRBV6-5	TRBJ2-7	.	TGTGCCAGCAGTCACCCACCGGGGATCGAGCAGTACTTC	CASSHPPGIEQYF
.	TRBV6-5	TRBJ2-7	many	TGTGCCAGCAGTCCTCTTCGTCCGACCTACGAGCAGTACTTC	CASSPLRPTYEQYF